These T cell receptor beta chains were read from a single sample in a study of shared clonotypes between healthy human individuals. Assay used: immunoSEQ multiplex PCR; TCRdb lists only in-frame clones, some missing. In the table there are some 550,000 clones, about 97% of which are singletons. Material for sequencing was naive CD4+ T cells sorted from blood. Receptors originate from a woman in her 30s in good health. Both conserved end residues are part of each CDR3. A D gene is named only where the DNA matches it firmly. Rows give clone size only sometimes, using once, few, many, or a class for an expanded clone.

J gene	V gene	clone size	D gene	CDR3 protein	CDR3 DNA
TRBJ1-1	TRBV11-2	.	.	CASSVTLGTEAFF	TGTGCCAGCAGCGTTACCTTGGGGACTGAAGCTTTCTTT
TRBJ1-5	TRBV11-3	.	.	CASSLGGPDNQPQHF	TGTGCCAGCAGCTTAGGAGGGCCAGACAATCAGCCCCAGCATTTT
TRBJ2-1	TRBV4-1	.	.	CASSQAHNEQFF	TGCGCCAGCAGCCAAGCCCACAATGAGCAGTTCTTC
TRBJ2-7	TRBV5-1	.	.	CASSLHSSASYEQYF	TGCGCCAGCAGCTTGCACTCTAGCGCCTCCTACGAGCAGTACTTC
TRBJ1-1	TRBV5-1	.	TRBD1	CASSLDTGVGTEAFF	TGCGCCAGCAGCTTGGATACAGGGGTGGGGACTGAAGCTTTCTTT
TRBJ2-1	TRBV19	.	.	CASCWGHEGDEQFF	TGTGCCAGCTGTTGGGGCCACGAAGGAGATGAGCAGTTCTTC
TRBJ1-1	TRBV5-1	.	.	CASSLSRENTEAFF	TGCGCCAGCAGCTTGTCCAGGGAGAACACTGAAGCTTTCTTT
TRBJ2-2	TRBV19	once	.	CATRRGWTGELFF	TGTGCCACTAGGAGGGGGTGGACCGGGGAGCTGTTTTTT
TRBJ2-7	TRBV10-1	.	.	CASPDRRSYEQYF	TGCGCCAGCCCAGACCGACGCTCCTACGAGCAGTACTTC
TRBJ2-3	TRBV7-9	once	.	CASSSPGTTDTQYF	TGTGCCAGCAGCTCACCGGGCACAACAGATACGCAGTATTTT
TRBJ1-3	TRBV6-6	.	.	CASSYSDRGNTIYF	TGTGCCAGCAGTTACTCCGACAGGGGAAACACCATATATTTT
TRBJ1-1	TRBV19	once	.	CASSMRENTEAFF	TGTGCCAGTAGTATGAGGGAGAACACTGAAGCTTTCTTT
TRBJ1-6	TRBV28	.	.	CASSPWDSSPLHF	TGTGCCAGCAGCCCCTGGGACTCTTCACCCCTCCACTTT
TRBJ1-2	TRBV30	.	TRBD1	CAWSFAGQPSPNYGYTF	TGTGCCTGGAGCTTCGCGGGACAGCCAAGCCCTAACTATGGCTACACCTTC
TRBJ2-1	TRBV20-1	.	.	CSARVGYEQFF	TGCAGTGCTAGAGTGGGCTATGAGCAGTTCTTC
TRBJ1-5	TRBV18	.	.	CASSPNSNQPQHF	TGTGCCAGCTCACCAAATAGCAATCAGCCCCAGCATTTT
TRBJ2-1	TRBV11-2	.	.	CASRITGTYDNEQFF	TGTGCCAGCAGGATAACCGGGACTTATGACAATGAGCAGTTCTTC
TRBJ1-4	TRBV28	.	.	CASRSQATNEKLFF	TGTGCCAGCAGATCACAGGCAACTAATGAAAAACTGTTTTTT
TRBJ2-7	TRBV28	.	.	CASRVDGPPNEQYF	TGTGCCAGCAGGGTGGACGGACCTCCCAACGAGCAGTACTTC
TRBJ2-7	TRBV6-5	.	TRBD1	CASRLGQDGEQYF	TGTGCCAGCAGATTGGGACAGGACGGCGAGCAGTACTTC
TRBJ2-5	TRBV30	once	.	CAWSLLAGPQETQYF	TGTGCCTGGAGTCTTCTGGCGGGCCCCCAAGAGACCCAGTACTTC
TRBJ2-2	TRBV28	.	TRBD2	CASSSGGTRGGELFF	TGTGCCAGCAGTTCCGGCGGGACTAGGGGCGGGGAGCTGTTTTTT
TRBJ1-2	TRBV28	.	.	CASSLIGGATGYGYTF	TGTGCCAGCAGTTTAATCGGGGGGGCGACCGGGTATGGCTACACCTTC
TRBJ1-1	TRBV11-2	.	.	CASSLGGHLDTEAFF	TGTGCCAGCAGCTTAGGAGGTCACCTAGACACTGAAGCTTTCTTT
TRBJ2-7	TRBV11-2	once	TRBD1	CASSFTGGAEQYF	TGTGCCAGCAGCTTCACAGGGGGCGCCGAGCAGTACTTC
TRBJ2-1	TRBV11-2	.	TRBD2	CASSINRLAGGHEQFF	TGTGCCAGCAGCATAAACCGACTAGCGGGAGGCCATGAGCAGTTCTTC
TRBJ1-5	TRBV6-5	.	TRBD1	CASRTGGWNQPQHF	TGTGCAAGTCGGACAGGGGGGTGGAATCAGCCCCAGCATTTT
TRBJ2-7	TRBV29-1	.	.	CSVEEGYEQYF	TGCAGCGTTGAAGAAGGGTACGAGCAGTACTTC
TRBJ2-5	TRBV5-1	.	TRBD2	CASSTSSGTTWVETQYF	TGCGCCAGCAGCACCTCTAGCGGGACCACCTGGGTGGAGACCCAGTACTTC
TRBJ2-3	TRBV5-4	.	.	CASSLADGIGDTQYF	TGTGCCAGTAGCTTGGCCGACGGAATAGGAGATACGCAGTATTTT
TRBJ2-3	TRBV19	.	.	CASSIPDTQYF	TGTGCCAGTAGTATACCAGATACGCAGTATTTT
TRBJ2-1	TRBV4-1	.	.	CASSQDPHSSYNEQFF	TGCGCCAGCAGCCAAGATCCCCACAGCTCCTACAATGAGCAGTTCTTC
TRBJ2-1	TRBV19	.	TRBD2	CATVGLAGINEQFF	TGTGCCACCGTAGGACTAGCGGGAATCAATGAGCAGTTCTTC
TRBJ2-7	TRBV27	.	TRBD1	CASSSHTGTGRYEQYF	TGTGCCAGCAGTTCCCACACCGGGACAGGGCGGTACGAGCAGTACTTC
TRBJ1-4	TRBV27	.	.	CASSSGSSSLYEKLFF	TGTGCCAGCAGTTCCGGGAGTAGCAGCTTGTATGAAAAACTGTTTTTT
TRBJ2-3	TRBV20-1	.	.	CSCGIRDTQYF	TGCAGTTGCGGGATCAGAGATACGCAGTATTTT
TRBJ2-7	TRBV27	once	TRBD1	CASAGQGSYEQYF	TGTGCCAGCGCAGGACAGGGCTCCTACGAGCAGTACTTC
TRBJ2-2	TRBV4-1	.	.	CASSQDGRGISNTGELFF	TGCGCCAGCAGCCAGGATGGGCGAGGGATCTCGAACACCGGGGAGCTGTTTTTT
TRBJ1-2	TRBV28	once	.	CASSSTGIYGYTF	TGTGCCAGCAGCTCAACAGGGATCTATGGCTACACCTTC
TRBJ1-2	TRBV14	once	.	CASSQNSRNYGYTF	TGTGCCAGCAGCCAGAACAGTAGAAACTATGGCTACACCTTC
TRBJ2-7	TRBV23-1	.	.	CASSQSVQKGLSYEQYF	TGCGCCAGCAGTCAATCTGTTCAGAAGGGCCTCTCCTACGAGCAGTACTTC
TRBJ2-7	TRBV7-2	.	TRBD1	CASSPNRGSREQYF	TGTGCCAGCAGCCCTAACAGGGGTAGTCGGGAGCAGTACTTC
TRBJ2-7	TRBV15	.	TRBD1	CATSSTGTGVGEQYF	TGTGCCACCAGCAGCACCGGGACAGGGGTTGGCGAGCAGTACTTC
TRBJ2-1	TRBV6-5	.	.	CASSKLGGSYNEQFF	TGTGCCAGCAGTAAACTAGGCGGCTCCTACAATGAGCAGTTCTTC
TRBJ1-1	TRBV27	.	.	CASRMTDRATEAFF	TGTGCCAGCAGGATGACGGATCGCGCCACTGAAGCTTTCTTT
TRBJ1-1	TRBV5-1	.	.	CASKGQGRTEAFF	TGCGCCAGCAAGGGGCAGGGAAGGACTGAAGCTTTCTTT
TRBJ2-5	TRBV19	.	.	CASSIDNSGGETQYF	TGTGCCAGTAGTATAGATAATTCGGGGGGCGAGACCCAGTACTTC
TRBJ2-2	TRBV19	.	.	CASSISFIAYTGELFF	TGTGCCAGTAGTATTTCATTCATTGCATACACCGGGGAGCTGTTTTTT